This section outlines one TCR beta chain sequence together with its context. Antigen specificity is unknown. Data came from immunoSEQ multiplex PCR; TCRdb stores just in-frame clones and leaves some out. The repertoire holds 140,000 to 150,000 clones, with about 76% as singletons. These data belong to a study of cytotoxic CD8 clonotypes in ibrutinib-treated CLL. Study overall: Response samples were taken after a median of roughly 11 months on treatment, range 6 to 36. The study's findings and limits: Clonality went higher at ibrutinib response and then dropped back toward baseline at progression.

This CDR3 spans 17 amino acids. The V segment lost 5 bases and the J segment 8 bases; nucleotides outside the gene matches: 15. Germline-derived CDR1 and CDR2 are SGHTA and FQGNSA. This clonotype was obtained from a human donor with chronic lymphocytic leukemia. The specimen was PBMCs, collected after 24 months of ibrutinib treatment. The chain recombines TRBV7-2 with TRBJ1-3, with 10 bases aligning to TRBD1. CDR3 amino acids: CASSLLPGGTGVDTIYF. For the CDR3, the DNA is TGTGCCAGCAGCCTGCTCCCGGGCGGGACAGGGGTGGACACCATATATTTT.